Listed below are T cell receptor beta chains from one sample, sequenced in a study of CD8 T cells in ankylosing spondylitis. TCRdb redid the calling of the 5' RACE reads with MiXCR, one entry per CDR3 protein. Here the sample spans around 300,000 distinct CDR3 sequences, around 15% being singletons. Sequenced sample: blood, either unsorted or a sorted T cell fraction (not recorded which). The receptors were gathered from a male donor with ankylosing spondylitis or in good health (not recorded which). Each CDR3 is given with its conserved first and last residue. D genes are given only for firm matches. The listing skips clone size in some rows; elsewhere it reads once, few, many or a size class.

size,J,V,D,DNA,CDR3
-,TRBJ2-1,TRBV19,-,TGTGCCAGTAGTATGGTCCCGGACTCCGGTGAGCAGTTCTTC,CASSMVPDSGEQFF
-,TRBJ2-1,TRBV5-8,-,TGTGCCAGCAGCTTGGCCGGCGGTATGAAGTTCTTC,CASSLAGGMKFF
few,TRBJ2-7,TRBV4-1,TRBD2,TGCGCCAGCAGCCACCTGACTAGCGGGATTTATAGGGCCTACGAGCAGTACTTC,CASSHLTSGIYRAYEQYF
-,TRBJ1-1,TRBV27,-,TGTGCCAGCAGTTCACGTACGACCCCCGGAGGGCCGAACACTGAAGCTTTCTTT,CASSSRTTPGGPNTEAFF
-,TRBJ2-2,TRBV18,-,TGTGCCAGCTCACCACCGGGTGGGCCGAACACCGGGGAGCTGTTTTTT,CASSPPGGPNTGELFF
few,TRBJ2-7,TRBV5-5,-,TGTGCCAGCAGCTTGCAGTCTGTCGGCGAGCAGTACTTC,CASSLQSVGEQYF
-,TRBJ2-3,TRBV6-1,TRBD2,TGTGCCAGCACCCCACTAGCGGTAGGGACAGATACGCAGTATTTT,CASTPLAVGTDTQYF
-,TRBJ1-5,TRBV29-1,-,TGCAGCGTTGCAGGGGACCTAAATCAGCCCCAGCATTTT,CSVAGDLNQPQHF
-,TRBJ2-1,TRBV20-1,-,TGCAGTGCTAGGGGTAGTGGGCAGGGGACTTACAATGAGCAGTTCTTC,CSARGSGQGTYNEQFF
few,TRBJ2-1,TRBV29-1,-,TGCAGCGTAAGGGATATGCCTTTCTACAATGAGCAGTTCTTC,CSVRDMPFYNEQFF
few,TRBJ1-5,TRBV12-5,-,TGTGCTAGTGGTTTGGAGGGAAATCAGCCCCAGCATTTT,CASGLEGNQPQHF
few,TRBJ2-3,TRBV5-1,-,TGCGCCAGCAGCGCCGGGACACCCAGAGCAGATACGCAGTATTTT,CASSAGTPRADTQYF
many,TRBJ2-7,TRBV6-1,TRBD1,TGTGCCAGCAGTGCGTCCGGGACAGGCCTCTTCGAGCAGTACTTC,CASSASGTGLFEQYF
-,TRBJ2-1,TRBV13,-,TGTGCCAGCAGCCCTCCGGGGAGAATTCCTTCTGATGAGCAGTTCTTC,CASSPPGRIPSDEQFF
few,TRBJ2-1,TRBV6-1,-,TGTGCCAGCAGCCCCCGGGTAGCGCCCAACAATGAGCAGTTCTTC,CASSPRVAPNNEQFF
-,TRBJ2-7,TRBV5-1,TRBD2,TGCGCCAGCAGCATTACGGGACTAGCGGGAGACGAGCAGTACTTC,CASSITGLAGDEQYF
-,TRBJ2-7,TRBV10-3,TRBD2,TGTGCCGTTAGCGGGAGCTCCTACGAGCAGTACTTC,CAVSGSSYEQYF
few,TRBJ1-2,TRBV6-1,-,TGTGCCAGCAGTGATAAGGGGGTCTATGGCTACACCTTC,CASSDKGVYGYTF
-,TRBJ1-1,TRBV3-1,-,TGTGCCAGCAGCCAACGGGGTTCGACCCGCCAACCCAAAGCTTTCTTT,CASSQRGSTRQPKAFF
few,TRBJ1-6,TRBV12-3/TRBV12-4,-,TGTGCCAGCAGTGCGGGCCCTATTAATTCACCCCTCCACTTT,CASSAGPINSPLHF
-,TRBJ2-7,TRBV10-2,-,TGCGCCAACCACCTTCGAGACCTTTCCTACGAGCAGTACTTC,CANHLRDLSYEQYF
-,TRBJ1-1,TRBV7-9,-,TGTGCCAGCAGCTCAGCCATGACAGGGAACACTGAAGCTTTCTTT,CASSSAMTGNTEAFF
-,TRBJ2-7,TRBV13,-,TGTGCCAGCAGCATCACAACCGATAGCGGACCCTACGAGCAGTACTTC,CASSITTDSGPYEQYF
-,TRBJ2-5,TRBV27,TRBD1,TGTGCCAGCAGTCCTTACAGGGGGCAGGAGACCCAGTACTTC,CASSPYRGQETQYF
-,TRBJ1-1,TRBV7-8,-,TGTGCCAGCAGCGCCCGACTGAACACTGAAGCTTTCTTT,CASSARLNTEAFF
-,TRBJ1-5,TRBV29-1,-,TGCAGCGGGACGGTGGATGCGAATCAGCCCCAGCATTTT,CSGTVDANQPQHF
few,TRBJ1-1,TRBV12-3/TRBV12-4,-,TGTGCCAGCAGTTTATATAGGGGGTCGGGCACTGAAGCTTTCTTT,CASSLYRGSGTEAFF
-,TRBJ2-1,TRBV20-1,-,TGCAGTGCTAGAGATATATTGCGGGGCGGCGGCTCCGATGAGCAGTTCTTC,CSARDILRGGGSDEQFF
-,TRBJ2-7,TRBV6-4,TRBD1,TGTGCCAGCAGTCAGGGGGCCGGGCAGGGACCCTACGAGCAGTACTTC,CASSQGAGQGPYEQYF
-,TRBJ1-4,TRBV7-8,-,TGTGCCAGCAGCTTAGGCAGCATTCATGAAAAACTGTTTTTT,CASSLGSIHEKLFF
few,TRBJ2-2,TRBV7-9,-,TGTGCCAGCAGACAAGTAGGGCAGAACACCGGGGAGCTGTTTTTT,CASRQVGQNTGELFF
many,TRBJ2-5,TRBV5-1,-,TGCGCCAGCAGCTTGGCCGCCCAAGAGACCCAGTACTTC,CASSLAAQETQYF
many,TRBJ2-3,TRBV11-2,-,TGTGCCAGCAGCTCAGGGGCAGGCACAGATACGCAGTATTTT,CASSSGAGTDTQYF
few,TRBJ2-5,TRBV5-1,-,TGCGCCAGCAGCTTGGGTACCCTTCCGGATCAAGAGACCCAGTACTTC,CASSLGTLPDQETQYF
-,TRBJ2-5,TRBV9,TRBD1,TGTGCCAGCAGCCCCCGACAGGGGAGCGGAGAGACCCAGTACTTC,CASSPRQGSGETQYF
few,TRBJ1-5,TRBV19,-,TGTGCCAGTAGTTGGGTTGGGGGAGGCCAGCCCCAGCATTTT,CASSWVGGGQPQHF
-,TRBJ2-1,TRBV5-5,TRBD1,TGTGCCAGCAGCTTGATGGACAGGAGGAATGAGCAGTTCTTC,CASSLMDRRNEQFF
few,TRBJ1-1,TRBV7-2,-,TGTGCCAGCAGCTTAAGGACTCCCTGGCGGGCTGAAGCTTTCTTT,CASSLRTPWRAEAFF
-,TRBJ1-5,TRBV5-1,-,TGCGCCAGCAGCTTGGGGACAAGCGGCAATCAGCCCCAGCATTTT,CASSLGTSGNQPQHF
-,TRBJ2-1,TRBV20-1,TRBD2,TGCTGTGCTAGAAGAGGGGGCGGGAGGGCTTCCCACAATGAGCAGTTCTTC,CCARRGGGRASHNEQFF
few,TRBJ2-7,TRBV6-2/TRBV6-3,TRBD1,TGTGCCAGCAGGTTAATAAACACAGGGGCCGAGCAGTACTTC,CASRLINTGAEQYF
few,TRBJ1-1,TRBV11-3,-,TGTGCCAGCAGCCGAGCAGCACCCACTGAAGCTTTCTTT,CASSRAAPTEAFF
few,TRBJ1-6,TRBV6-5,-,TGTGCCACCCCCGACGCGGATTCACCCCTCCACTTT,CATPDADSPLHF
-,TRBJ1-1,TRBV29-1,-,TGCAGCACTCCGGCCCTGAACACTGAAGCTTTCTTT,CSTPALNTEAFF
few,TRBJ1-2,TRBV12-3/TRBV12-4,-,TGTGCCAGCAGTTTACAGGAGTGGGGCTACACCTTC,CASSLQEWGYTF
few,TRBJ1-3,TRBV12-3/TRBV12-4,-,TGTGCCACCAACCCCGCCGGAATCTCTGGAAACACCATATATTTT,CATNPAGISGNTIYF
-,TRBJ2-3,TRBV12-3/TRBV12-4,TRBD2,TGTGCCAGCGGGGACCTACTAGCGGGAGGCCTCACAGATACGCAGTATTTT,CASGDLLAGGLTDTQYF
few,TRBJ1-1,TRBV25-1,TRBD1,TGTGCCAGCAGTGGCCTAATGACAGGGGGAATGAACACTGAAGCTTTCTTT,CASSGLMTGGMNTEAFF
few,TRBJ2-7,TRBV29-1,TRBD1,TGCAGCGTCGTCCGGGACAGGGGTAATGACGAGCAGTACTTC,CSVVRDRGNDEQYF
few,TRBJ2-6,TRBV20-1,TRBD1,TGCAGTGCTAGAAAAGGAGGGACAGGGGGCTCTGGGGCCAACGTCCTGACTTTC,CSARKGGTGGSGANVLTF